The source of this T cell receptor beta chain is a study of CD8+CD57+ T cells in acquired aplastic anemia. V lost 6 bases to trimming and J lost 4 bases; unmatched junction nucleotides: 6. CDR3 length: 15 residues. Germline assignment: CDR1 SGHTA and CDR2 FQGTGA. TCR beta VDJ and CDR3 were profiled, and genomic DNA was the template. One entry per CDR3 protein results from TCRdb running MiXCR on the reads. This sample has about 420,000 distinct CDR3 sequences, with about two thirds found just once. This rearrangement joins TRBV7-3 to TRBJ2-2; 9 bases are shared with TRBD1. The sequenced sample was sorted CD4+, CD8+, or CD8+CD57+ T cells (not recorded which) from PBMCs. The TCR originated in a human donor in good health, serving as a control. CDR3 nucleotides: TGTGCCAGCAGTTCGGACAGGGGAGTCACCGGGGAGCTGTTTTTT. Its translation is CASSSDRGVTGELFF.